Listed below are T cell receptor beta chains from one sample, sequenced in a study of shared clonotypes between healthy human individuals. The protocol was immunoSEQ multiplex PCR, while the TCRdb copy is restricted to in-frame clones and leaves out a portion. Of around 500,000 clones in the sample, less than 80% are singletons; the top ten hold about an eighth. Material: PBMCs. The receptor source for this set is a woman between 40 and 55 years old in good health. Some clones in this sample may be carry-over from other donors' samples. Each CDR3 is given with its conserved first and last residue. D genes are given only for firm matches. The size field is filled for only some rows; it gives once, few, many or a size class.

TRBV7-8	.	TRBJ2-7	.	TGTGCCAGCAGCTTATTAACGGAGATCCTGGGGGAGCAGTACTTC	CASSLLTEILGEQYF
TRBV27	TRBD1	TRBJ2-7	.	TGTGCCAGCAGTTCTTCCCAGGGGGCCCTCGAGCAGTACTTC	CASSSSQGALEQYF
TRBV30	TRBD1	TRBJ1-1	.	TGTGCCTGGAGTCGGGACAGGGGGACTGAAGCTTTCTTT	CAWSRDRGTEAFF
TRBV7-7	TRBD1	TRBJ2-5	.	TGTGCCAGCAGCCAGCTAGGGGGCGGTGAGACCCAGTACTTC	CASSQLGGGETQYF
TRBV5-8	TRBD2	TRBJ2-1	.	TGTGCCAGCAGCTTGGACGGACTAGCAGCCAATGAGCAGTTCTTC	CASSLDGLAANEQFF
TRBV28	.	TRBJ2-5	.	TGTGCCAGCTTAGGGTTAGGAGAGACCCAGTACTTC	CASLGLGETQYF
TRBV11-3	TRBD1	TRBJ2-1	once	TGTGCCAGCAGCTTAGGAGGGGGCGCTGAGCAGTTCTTC	CASSLGGGAEQFF
TRBV5-1	TRBD1	TRBJ1-3	.	TGCGCCAGCAGCTTGGTAGAGACAGGGAAGGGAAACACCATATATTTT	CASSLVETGKGNTIYF
TRBV4-1	.	TRBJ2-7	.	TGCGCCAGCAGCCCCCAGGGACTCTCCTACGAGCAGTACTTC	CASSPQGLSYEQYF
TRBV10-3	TRBD1	TRBJ2-1	.	TGTGCCATCAGTGTTTCAGGGGGCGGAGGTGAGCAGTTCTTC	CAISVSGGGGEQFF
TRBV5-1	.	TRBJ2-6	.	TGCGCCAGCAGCTTCACAGGGAGCTCTGGGGCCAACGTCCTGACTTTC	CASSFTGSSGANVLTF
TRBV7-8	TRBD1	TRBJ1-5	.	TGTGCCAGCAGCTTCGGGTCAGGGGGCGAGATCAATCAGCCCCAGCATTTT	CASSFGSGGEINQPQHF
TRBV27	TRBD1	TRBJ1-2	.	TGTGCCAGCAGTCCCTCAACAGGGGGACGGCCGGGCGGTCCTAACTATGGCTACACCTTC	CASSPSTGGRPGGPNYGYTF
TRBV19	TRBD1	TRBJ2-3	.	TGTGCCAGTAGTACCACGGGACAGGGTAGCACAGATACGCAGTATTTT	CASSTTGQGSTDTQYF
TRBV15	.	TRBJ2-7	.	TGTGCCACCAGCAGAGATCTGGCCGTTCTCTACGAGCAGTACTTC	CATSRDLAVLYEQYF
TRBV27	.	TRBJ1-5	many	TGTGCCAGCAGCGTGCGTTGGAATCAGCCCCAGCATTTT	CASSVRWNQPQHF
TRBV2	TRBD1	TRBJ1-2	.	TGTGCCAGCGAACAGGGGGCGAACTATGGCTACACCTTC	CASEQGANYGYTF
TRBV28	.	TRBJ1-2	few	TGTGCCAGCAGTTTGAACCCCGGGAACTATGGCTACACCTTC	CASSLNPGNYGYTF
TRBV5-1	.	TRBJ2-7	few	TGCGCCAGCAGCTTGGCGGTCGGGCCGGCCTACGAGCAGTACTTC	CASSLAVGPAYEQYF
TRBV7-6	.	TRBJ2-1	.	TGTGCCAGCAGCTTTAGGAATGAGCAGTTCTTC	CASSFRNEQFF
TRBV28	.	TRBJ1-1	few	TGTGCCAGCAGGCTAGGGACACCCTACACTGAAGCTTTCTTT	CASRLGTPYTEAFF
TRBV11-2	TRBD2	TRBJ2-7	.	TGTGCCAGCAGCTTGCCCCCACTAGCGGGAGGAAGCGAGCAGTACTTC	CASSLPPLAGGSEQYF
TRBV28	.	TRBJ2-7	.	TGTGCCAGCAGTCTGCCCCTCACCCGGGACTCCGAATCGTACTTC	CASSLPLTRDSESYF
TRBV5-1	TRBD2	TRBJ2-7	.	TGCGCCAGCAGGGAGGGGACTAGCGGTGAATCCGAGCAGTACTTC	CASREGTSGESEQYF
TRBV5-6	TRBD1	TRBJ1-5	.	TGTGCCAGCAGCCGTGGGACAGACAATCAGCCCCAGCATTTT	CASSRGTDNQPQHF
TRBV30	TRBD1	TRBJ1-2	once	TGTGCCTGGAGTGCTGCCGACAGGGCCCGAAGAATGGGCTACACCTTC	CAWSAADRARRMGYTF
TRBV30	.	TRBJ2-1	.	TGTGCCTGCGATCCCCACCGGAGCTCCTACAATGAGCAGTTCTTC	CACDPHRSSYNEQFF
TRBV4-1	.	TRBJ2-2	.	TGCGCCAGCAGCCGGCCAACAGGAAACACCGGGGAGCTGTTTTTT	CASSRPTGNTGELFF
TRBV5-1	.	TRBJ1-5	.	TGCGCCAGCAGCTTGGCGGGCAGGGCTAATCAGCCCCAGCATTTT	CASSLAGRANQPQHF
TRBV12-1	.	TRBJ2-1	.	TGTGCCAGCATTCGTGAAGAGTCTCGAAACAATGAGCAGTTCTTC	CASIREESRNNEQFF
TRBV4-2	.	TRBJ2-7	.	TGTGCCAGCAGCCAAGATCTCCTTAGCTCCTACGAGCAGTACTTC	CASSQDLLSSYEQYF
TRBV7-2	TRBD2	TRBJ2-1	.	TGTGCCAGCAGCTTACGCTCCGGGACTAGCTTATTCAATGAGCAGTTCTTC	CASSLRSGTSLFNEQFF
TRBV2	TRBD1	TRBJ2-7	.	TGTGCCAGCAGTGAAGCGAGACAGGGCTACGAGCAGTACTTC	CASSEARQGYEQYF
TRBV2	.	TRBJ1-5	.	TGTGCCAGCAGTGAAGGAGGCCCCCGCCAGCCCCAGCATTTT	CASSEGGPRQPQHF
TRBV20-1	.	TRBJ2-1	.	TGCAGTGCTCAAAACTACAATGAGCAGTTCTTC	CSAQNYNEQFF
TRBV19	.	TRBJ1-3	few	TGTGCCAGTAGTATAGTCGGGACAACCGGCAACACCATATATTTT	CASSIVGTTGNTIYF
TRBV27	TRBD1	TRBJ2-7	.	TGTGCCAGCCTTGTGGAGTACAGGGGGCTTTACGAGCAGTACTTC	CASLVEYRGLYEQYF
TRBV30	.	TRBJ1-1	.	TGTGCCTGGAGTCTCCGCACGGACAGAGAAGCTTTCTTT	CAWSLRTDREAFF
TRBV30	.	TRBJ1-5	.	TGTGCCTGGAGTAACGGTAGAGATCAGCCCCAGCATTTT	CAWSNGRDQPQHF
TRBV9	TRBD1	TRBJ2-7	.	TGTGCCAGGGGACCGGGACAGGGATTATCCGAGCAGTACTTC	CARGPGQGLSEQYF
TRBV2	.	TRBJ2-3	.	TGTGCCAGCAGTGAACAGGGCGGGACAGATACGCAGTATTTT	CASSEQGGTDTQYF
TRBV18	.	TRBJ1-3	.	TGTGCCAGCTCGGAAGATACCGCCGGGGTCGGAAACACCATATATTTT	CASSEDTAGVGNTIYF
TRBV5-1	.	TRBJ2-2	.	TGCGCCAGCACCGGGGGTCGAGGGGAGTTGGCCGGGGAGCTGTTTTTT	CASTGGRGELAGELFF
TRBV10-3	.	TRBJ2-1	.	TGTGCCATCGCAGAGACCTACAATGAGCAGTTCTTC	CAIAETYNEQFF
TRBV29-1	.	TRBJ2-3	.	TGCAGCGTTGAAGATGGGGAGACTGGCACAGATACGCAGTATTTT	CSVEDGETGTDTQYF
TRBV5-1	TRBD2	TRBJ2-7	.	TGCGCCAGCAGCTTGGAATGGGGGGGAAGCTACGAGCAGTACTTC	CASSLEWGGSYEQYF
TRBV28	.	TRBJ2-1	many	TGTGCCAGCAGCAGGGGGGAGCTTTTACCCGACTACAATGAGCAGTTCTTC	CASSRGELLPDYNEQFF
TRBV10-2	.	TRBJ2-1	.	TGCGCCAGCAGTGAGTCAGCTGTCCTTGGAGGGCCGTCCCACAATGAGCAGTTCTTC	CASSESAVLGGPSHNEQFF
TRBV19	TRBD1	TRBJ2-7	.	TGTGCCAGTAGTATAACGGGACAGGGGAGCGAGCAGTACTTC	CASSITGQGSEQYF
TRBV4-3	TRBD1	TRBJ2-6	.	TGCGCCAGCAGCCAAGATCCCGGGACAGGGGTCCTCTCTGGGGCCAACGTCCTGACTTTC	CASSQDPGTGVLSGANVLTF
TRBV5-4	.	TRBJ2-1	.	TGTGCCAGCAGCCAACCGGGACTCGCGCACCCAGAGCAGTTCTTC	CASSQPGLAHPEQFF
TRBV29-1	TRBD2	TRBJ2-2	.	TGCAGCGTTGATATAGCGGGGACCGGGGAGCTGTTTTTT	CSVDIAGTGELFF
TRBV25-1	TRBD1	TRBJ1-2	.	TGTGCCAGCAGTGATATATATAGCGGCAGGGGGGTGTATGGCTACACCTTC	CASSDIYSGRGVYGYTF
TRBV7-8	.	TRBJ1-4	.	TGTGCCAGCAGCTTAGGCGATCGGGCGTTTAATGAAAAACTGTTTTTT	CASSLGDRAFNEKLFF